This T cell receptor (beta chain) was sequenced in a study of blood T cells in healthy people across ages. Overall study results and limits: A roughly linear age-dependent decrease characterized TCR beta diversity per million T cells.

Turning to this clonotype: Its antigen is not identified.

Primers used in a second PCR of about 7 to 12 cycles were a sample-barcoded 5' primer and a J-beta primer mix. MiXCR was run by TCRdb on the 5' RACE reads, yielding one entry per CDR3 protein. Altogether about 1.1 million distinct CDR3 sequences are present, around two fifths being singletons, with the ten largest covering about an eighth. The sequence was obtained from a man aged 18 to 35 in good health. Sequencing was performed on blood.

Here the CDR3 DNA reads TGCGCCAGCAGCTTGTACGGGACAGGGAACACCGGGGAGCTGTTTTTT. Translating gives CASSLYGTGNTGELFF. This chain connects TRBV5-1 to TRBJ2-2; 8 bases fit TRBD1. CDR3 length: 16 residues. With V trimmed by 1 base and J by 1 base, 3 bases remained unmatched. Germline lookup yields CDR1 SGHRS and CDR2 YFSETQ.